This T cell receptor (beta chain) was identified during a study of CD8+ T cells in alopecia areata. Whole-study findings and limits: In blood and scalp, many expanded lesional clones persisted during tofacitinib. Mice showed TCR sharing more clearly than patients did, possibly owing to HLA.

Treatment given: oral pan-JAK inhibitor, 5-10 mg twice daily. Sequencing relied on a cDNA template that was reverse transcribed from extracted RNA. The assay was immunoSEQ multiplex PCR, and TCRdb's table has in-frame clones only and misses some. Altogether about 200,000 clones are present, 55% to 70% being singletons, with the ten largest covering roughly 5.8%. The CDR3 length is 12 residues. Germline V gene sequence: CDR1 MNHEY, CDR2 SMNVEV (reference sequence). Details on this clone: Its antigen remains unidentified.

The specimen comprised CD4+ T cells sorted from blood, sampled at week 24, from a patient treated with tofacitinib. The chain recombines TRBV27 with TRBJ1-2; D possibly corresponds to TRBD1 (5 bases). The TCR sequence derives from a human donor with alopecia areata. Here the CDR3 reads CASQRWDSGYTF. The CDR3 DNA reads as TGTGCAAGTCAAAGATGGGACTCTGGCTACACCTTC.